Listed here are 10 T cell receptor beta chains from one sample, sequenced in a study of blood T cell repertoires in COVID-19. Sequencing was performed with immunoSEQ multiplex PCR; in TCRdb, only in-frame clones are kept and a portion is missing. The sample records about 45,000 clones, about 89% being singletons. Sequenced material: peripheral blood. The origin of the receptors is a human donor in a cohort sampled during active COVID-19.

V gene TRBV9 combines with J gene TRBJ2-1; 7 nucleotides align to TRBD1. Trimming at V came to 4 bases and at J to 0 bases, leaving 4 bases not matched to a gene. The CDR3 has 15 amino acids. CDR1 is SGDLS and CDR2 is YYNGEE in the germline V gene. This CDR3 is CASSPRGSSYNEQFF. The CDR3 DNA sequence: TGTGCCAGCAGCCCCAGGGGGAGCTCCTACAATGAGCAGTTCTTC.

The gene calls are TRBV20-1 and TRBJ2-4; 10 nucleotides line up with TRBD2. This CDR3 has 17 amino acids. Germline V gene data show CDR1 as DFQATT and CDR2 as SNEGSKA (reference sequence). J lost 3 bases, V lost 3 bases, and 11 bases had no gene match. The CDR3 DNA is TGCAGTGCTAGTGGGACTAGCGCCCCGGGAGGCAAAAACATTCAGTACTTC. The encoded protein is CSASGTSAPGGKNIQYF.

The chain recombines TRBV28 with TRBJ1-5; D call uncertain. Germline CDR1 reads MDHEN; CDR2 reads SYDVKM. CDR3 length equals 14 residues. Trimming left V 4 bases short and J 0 bases short, with 7 bases between. Written as DNA, the CDR3 is TGTGCCAGCAGTTCGGGTAATAGCAATCAGCCCCAGCATTTT. Protein sequence: CASSSGNSNQPQHF. The entire variable domain, with the rest obtained from reference TRBV28 and TRBJ1-5, is as follows: DVKVTQSSRYLVKRTGEKVFLECVQDMDHENMFWYRQDPGLGLRLIYFSYDVKMKEKGDIPEGYSVSREKKERFSLILESASTNQTSMYLCASSSGNSNQPQHFGDGTRLSIL.

V usage is TRBV29-1 and J usage is TRBJ2-7; D is perhaps TRBD1 (7 bases). V was clipped by 7 bases and J by 6 bases, with 19 bases between them. CDR1 SQVTM and CDR2 ANQGSEA come from the germline V gene. CDR3 length equals 13 residues. CDR3 nucleotide sequence: TGCAGCGCCCTGCACAGGGGAGGTGGCGAGCAGTACTTC. Its translation is CSALHRGGGEQYF.

This clone appeared a few times. The chain recombines TRBV7-9 with TRBJ1-6, with D unresolved. The CDR3 is 12 residues long. Germline V gene data show CDR1 as SEHNR and CDR2 as FQNEAQ (reference sequence). Deletions cut 5 bases from V and 10 bases from J, with 9 bases between. The CDR3 reads CASSERGSPLHF. CDR3 DNA: TGTGCCAGCAGCGAGAGAGGGTCACCCCTCCACTTT.

This rearrangement joins TRBV5-5 to TRBJ2-5; 11 positions match TRBD2. In germline, CDR1 is SGHKS, CDR2 YYEKEE (reference sequence). The CDR3 contains 16 residues. The V and J ends lost 4 bases and 4 bases, in that order; junction bases with no gene match: 9. This chain's CDR3 is CASSVTSGIGGETQYF. CDR3 bases: TGTGCCAGCAGCGTGACTAGCGGGATCGGTGGAGAGACCCAGTACTTC.

The chain has TRBV12-3 or TRBV12-4 and TRBJ1-1; no clear D. V was cut by 3 bases and J by 7 bases, with 9 bases left in between. The CDR3 runs 12 residues. The CDR3 region is CASSFGAGEAFF. The CDR3 nucleotides are TGTGCCAGCAGTTTCGGAGCGGGTGAAGCTTTCTTT.

The chain uses TRBV3-1 (or the pseudogene TRBV3-2) and TRBJ1-5; no clear D. V lost 0 bases and J 6 bases, leaving 6 bases between the germline ends. Looked up from germline, CDR1 is LGHDT and CDR2 is YNNKEL (reference sequence). The CDR3 spans 13 residues. The CDR3, as DNA: TGTGCCAGCAGCCAAGATTCTAGTCAGCCCCAGCATTTT. This sequence encodes CASSQDSSQPQHF.

The gene calls are TRBV19 and TRBJ1-5; D is possibly TRBD1 (6 bases). Trimming stripped 1 base from V and 4 bases from J, with 8 bases between. Germline CDR1 LNHDA, CDR2 SQIVND (reference sequence). The CDR3 covers 14 residues. The CDR3 spells CASSIGTGNQPQHF. For the CDR3, the DNA is TGTGCCAGTAGTATAGGTACAGGGAATCAGCCCCAGCATTTT.

The CDR3 is CASSFGGRGTGELFF. CDR3 in DNA: TGTGCCAGCAGCTTCGGCGGGAGAGGGACCGGGGAGCTGTTTTTT. V is TRBV7-2 and J is TRBJ2-2, with TRBD2 matching over 7 bases. The V gene end was trimmed by 3 bases and the J gene end by 5 bases; junction bases not matched to a gene: 6. CDR1 SGHTA and CDR2 FQGNSA come from the germline V gene. The CDR3 loop spans 15 amino acids.